The clone carrying this T cell receptor beta chain has just a few counts. The antigen is not known. Other DNA sequences within the sample encode an identical CDR3. The sample comes from a study of shared clonotypes between healthy human individuals. Sequenced by immunoSEQ multiplex PCR; TCRdb stores in-frame clones only, minus some. There are around 2.5 million clones in the sample; under 95% occur only once, and 0.35% to 0.45% lies in the top ten. Regarding the study as a whole: In general, naive subsets displayed greater estimated richness than memory subsets did.

Trimming shortened V by 4 bases and J by 1 base, and 11 bases separated the two germline ends. Germline assignment: CDR1 SGHRS and CDR2 YFSETQ. This CDR3 is built from 14 residues. The rearrangement joins TRBV5-1 to TRBJ1-1; D may be TRBD1 (5 bases). This receptor was obtained from a man younger than 30 in good health. Some clones in this sample may be carry-over from other donors' samples. Sample: naive CD4+ T cells from PBMCs. Subset denoted: CD45RA+ positively selected. In nucleotides, the CDR3 is TGCGCCAGCAGCGGAGACAGATCGAACACTGAAGCTTTCTTT. Its protein product is CASSGDRSNTEAFF.